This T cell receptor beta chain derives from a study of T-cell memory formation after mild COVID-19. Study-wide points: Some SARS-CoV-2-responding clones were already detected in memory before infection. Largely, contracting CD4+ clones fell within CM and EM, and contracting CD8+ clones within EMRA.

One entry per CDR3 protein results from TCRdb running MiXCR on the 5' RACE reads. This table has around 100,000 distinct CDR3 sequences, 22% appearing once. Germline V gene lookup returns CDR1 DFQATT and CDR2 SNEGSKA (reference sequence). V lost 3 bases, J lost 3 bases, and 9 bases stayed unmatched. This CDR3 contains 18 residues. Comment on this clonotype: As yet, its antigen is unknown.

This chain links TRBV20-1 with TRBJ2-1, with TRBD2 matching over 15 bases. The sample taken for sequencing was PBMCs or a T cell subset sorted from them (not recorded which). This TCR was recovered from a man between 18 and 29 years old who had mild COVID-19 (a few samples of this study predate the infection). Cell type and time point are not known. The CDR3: CSARGGLAGGLSYNEQFF. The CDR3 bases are TGCAGTGCTAGGGGAGGACTAGCGGGGGGGCTGAGCTACAATGAGCAGTTCTTC.